This entry concerns a single T cell receptor beta chain. Its matching antigen is unknown. With V trimmed by 0 bases and J by 2 bases, 12 bases remained unmatched. This CDR3 spans 18 amino acids. Germline CDR1 and CDR2: LNHNV and YYDKDF (reference sequence). Data came from immunoSEQ multiplex PCR; TCRdb stores just in-frame clones and leaves some out. The sample has 90,000 to 150,000 clones, approximately 92% seen once. The source of the sample is a study of graft-versus-host responses after intestinal transplantation. Turning to the study itself: Recipients underwent multivisceral, liver-intestinal, or isolated intestinal transplants. Every one of the recipients received anti-thymocyte globulin induction and afterwards took tacrolimus and steroids for about 3 years.

Study-wide points: Some GvH clones appeared in ileal mucosa or blood before recipient bone marrow.

The J gene is TRBJ2-7, the V gene TRBV15; TRBD1 matches at 8 bases. The clonotype comes from a human donor who received an intestinal transplant. This specimen was unstimulated CD4+ T cells sorted from spleen or lymph node cells, taken before intestinal transplant. CDR3 region: CATSRDDGRQGFPYEQYF. The CDR3 bases are TGTGCCACCAGCAGAGATGATGGAAGACAGGGGTTTCCCTACGAGCAGTACTTC.